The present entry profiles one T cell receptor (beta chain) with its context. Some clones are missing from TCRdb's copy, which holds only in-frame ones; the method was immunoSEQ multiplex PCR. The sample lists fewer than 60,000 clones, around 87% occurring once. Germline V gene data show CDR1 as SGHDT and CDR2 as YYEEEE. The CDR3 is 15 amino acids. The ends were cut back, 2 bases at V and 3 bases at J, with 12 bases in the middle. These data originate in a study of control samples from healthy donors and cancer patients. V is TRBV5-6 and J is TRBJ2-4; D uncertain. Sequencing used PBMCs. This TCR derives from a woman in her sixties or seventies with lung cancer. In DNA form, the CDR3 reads TGTGCCAGCAGCTTTCTGTGGGGTGACAAAAACATTCAGTACTTC. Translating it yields CASSFLWGDKNIQYF.